Listed below are T cell receptor beta chains from one sample, sequenced in a study of cytomegalovirus exposure and HLA in healthy donors. Only in-frame clones appear in the TCRdb table, and some are missing; sequencing was by immunoSEQ multiplex PCR. The table includes hundreds of thousands of clones, around 78% detected once. The sample was PBMCs. The source is a woman under 30 in good health and CMV-seronegative. Both conserved end residues are part of each CDR3. D genes are given only for firm matches. Clone size is given for some rows only: seen once, a few or many times, or a class if the clone is expanded.

>TRBV5-6|.|TRBJ1-6|.
TGTGCCAGCAGCCGTCTTGGGTGGGGAGATAATTCACCCCTCCACTTT
CASSRLGWGDNSPLHF
>TRBV4-1|.|TRBJ2-1|.
TGCGCCAGCAGCCATGGGGCAGGCAATGAGCAGTTCTTC
CASSHGAGNEQFF
>TRBV4-1|.|TRBJ1-3|.
TGCGCCAGCAGCCAACTAACCCGCCATTCTGGAAACACCATATATTTT
CASSQLTRHSGNTIYF
>TRBV9|TRBD2|TRBJ2-4|.
TGTGCCAGCAGCCGGACCGGGACTAGTGCCAAAAACATTCAGTACTTC
CASSRTGTSAKNIQYF
>TRBV27|.|TRBJ2-2|.
TGTGCCAGCAGCCGTTCCCCAACGGCCGGGGAGCTGTTTTTT
CASSRSPTAGELFF
>TRBV6-1|.|TRBJ1-5|.
TGTGCCAGCACTCTAGGTTCCGGGAATCAGCCCCAGCATTTT
CASTLGSGNQPQHF
>TRBV10-3|TRBD1|TRBJ2-2|.
TGTGCCATCTGGGACAGGAACACCGGGGAGCTGTTTTTT
CAIWDRNTGELFF
>TRBV7-3|TRBD2|TRBJ2-7|.
TGTGCCAGCAGTCTAACCGGGAGGCACGAGCAGTACTTC
CASSLTGRHEQYF
>TRBV28|.|TRBJ1-1|.
TGTGCCAGCGGGGGACCGGACCTTGAAGCTTTCTTT
CASGGPDLEAFF
>TRBV6-5|TRBD2|TRBJ2-3|.
TGTGCCAGCAAAGAGGCGGGGGGCACAGATACGCAGTATTTT
CASKEAGGTDTQYF
>TRBV7-7|.|TRBJ2-5|once
TGTGCCAGCAGCTTAACCGTTTTAGAGACCCAGTACTTC
CASSLTVLETQYF
>TRBV5-1|.|TRBJ1-2|.
TGCGCCAGCAGCCGAGCAAGGGACTCTAACTATGGCTACACCTTC
CASSRARDSNYGYTF
>TRBV20-1|.|TRBJ2-7|.
TGCAGTGCTCTGCAGTTTGAGCAGTACTTC
CSALQFEQYF
>TRBV2|.|TRBJ2-7|.
TGTGCCAGCAGTGGTTCAGACACCTACGAGCAGTACTTC
CASSGSDTYEQYF
>TRBV6-5|TRBD2|TRBJ2-1|.
TGTGCCAGCAGTTATCGGGGCGGGAGTAAGCATGAGCAGTTCTTC
CASSYRGGSKHEQFF
>TRBV4-1|TRBD1|TRBJ1-5|many
TGCGCCAGCAGCCAAGGGGACAGGGGGTTACAGCCCCAGCATTTT
CASSQGDRGLQPQHF
>TRBV5-6|TRBD1|TRBJ2-7|.
TGTGCCAGCAGCTCGGGACAGGCCCTCTACGAGCAGTACTTC
CASSSGQALYEQYF
>TRBV6-6|.|TRBJ1-2|.
TGTGCCAGCAGTTACTCCCGGACAGTTACTAACTATGGCTACACCTTC
CASSYSRTVTNYGYTF
>TRBV7-2|.|TRBJ1-5|.
TGTGCCAGCAGCATCCGACAGGATCAGCCCCAGCATTTT
CASSIRQDQPQHF
>TRBV27|.|TRBJ2-1|.
TGTGCCAGCAGTTCACACCCTCGGGTCGACAATGAGCAGTTCTTC
CASSSHPRVDNEQFF
>TRBV5-4|.|TRBJ2-7|.
TGTGCCAGCAGCTCGGGACGGGGGCGCGGGGCCTACGAGCAGTACTTC
CASSSGRGRGAYEQYF
>TRBV27|.|TRBJ2-7|.
TGTGCCAGCAGCCGGGGCGGCAACCTCCATTACGAGCAGTACTTC
CASSRGGNLHYEQYF
>TRBV5-6|.|TRBJ1-2|many
TGTGCCAGCAGCTTGGATGCTAACTATGGCTACACCTTC
CASSLDANYGYTF
>TRBV29-1|.|TRBJ1-5|.
TGCAGCGCCCGAGAGGACAATAGCAATCAGCCCCAGCATTTT
CSAREDNSNQPQHF
>TRBV4-1|TRBD1|TRBJ2-2|.
TGCGCCAGCAGCCAGGACAGGGGACGAACCGGGGAGCTGTTTTTT
CASSQDRGRTGELFF
>TRBV29-1|.|TRBJ2-1|.
TGCAGCGTCCCTGCCGGACAGCCCGACGCCTACAATGAGCAGTTCTTC
CSVPAGQPDAYNEQFF
>TRBV6-5|.|TRBJ1-5|.
TGTGCCAGCACCCCCGGGGGAACCAATCAGCCCCAGCATTTT
CASTPGGTNQPQHF
>TRBV2|TRBD1|TRBJ2-7|.
TGTGCCAGCAGTGAACAGGGGGACTCCTACGAGCAGTACTTC
CASSEQGDSYEQYF
>TRBV28|TRBD2|TRBJ2-3|once
TGTGCCAGCAGGGGCCCAGCGGGACCCACAGATACGCAGTATTTT
CASRGPAGPTDTQYF
>TRBV30|.|TRBJ1-2|.
TGTGCCTGGAATAAACAAACAGGTTTCGCTAACTATGGCTACACCTTC
CAWNKQTGFANYGYTF
>TRBV27|.|TRBJ1-5|.
TGTGCCAGCTCTGAACGGGCCCTCAATCAGCCCCAGCATTTT
CASSERALNQPQHF
>TRBV6-5|.|TRBJ2-1|.
TGTGCCAGCAGTTGGGGGGGGCCTTCCTACAATGAGCAGTTCTTC
CASSWGGPSYNEQFF
>TRBV5-1|.|TRBJ2-2|.
TGCGCCAGCAGCTTGATGGTCGGCACCGGGGAGCTGTTTTTT
CASSLMVGTGELFF
>TRBV7-3|TRBD2|TRBJ2-7|.
TGTGCCAGCAGCTTAATCCCCAACGGGACTAGAGAGTACGAGCAGTACTTC
CASSLIPNGTREYEQYF
>TRBV18|.|TRBJ2-1|.
TGTGCCAGCACCTTCCAGGGGTACCCATACAATGAGCAGTTCTTC
CASTFQGYPYNEQFF
>TRBV7-2|.|TRBJ1-4|.
TGTGCCAGCAGCTTAGGCGGTGTCTATGAAAAACTGTTTTTT
CASSLGGVYEKLFF
>TRBV9|TRBD1|TRBJ2-3|.
TGTGCCAGCAGCCCGGGACAGGGAAGCACAGATACGCAGTATTTT
CASSPGQGSTDTQYF
>TRBV2|.|TRBJ1-1|.
TGTGCCAGCAGTGAAGGGAGGGGACCGCTGAACACTGAAGCTTTCTTT
CASSEGRGPLNTEAFF
>TRBV9|TRBD1|TRBJ2-7|.
TGTGCCAGCAGCTCGGGACAGACCTACGAGCAGTACTTC
CASSSGQTYEQYF
>TRBV27|.|TRBJ1-1|.
TGTGCCAGCAGTTTACTATCGGCAGCTCGGAACACTGAAGCTTTCTTT
CASSLLSAARNTEAFF
>TRBV30|TRBD1|TRBJ1-5|.
TGTGCCTGGAGTAATCCGTCAGGGGGCCATCAGCCCCAGCATTTT
CAWSNPSGGHQPQHF
>TRBV6-6|.|TRBJ2-2|.
TGTGCCAGCAGTTACGGGGCCGGGGAGCTGTTTTTT
CASSYGAGELFF
>TRBV9|TRBD2|TRBJ2-3|.
TGTGCCAGCAGCCCACGACCAGCGGGAACAGATACGCAGTATTTT
CASSPRPAGTDTQYF
>TRBV4-1|.|TRBJ2-3|.
TGCGCCAGCAGCCAAACGCGTGGCAGGGCTAGCACAGATACGCAGTATTTT
CASSQTRGRASTDTQYF
>TRBV9|TRBD2|TRBJ2-7|once
TGTGCCAGCAGCGGAGGACTAGCGGGAGCACGCGAGCAGTACTTC
CASSGGLAGAREQYF
>TRBV2|TRBD1|TRBJ2-1|.
TGTGCCAGCAGGGCGGGACAGGTAGGGAATGAGCAGTTCTTC
CASRAGQVGNEQFF
>TRBV29-1|TRBD2|TRBJ2-1|.
TGCAGCGTTTGCCCCCAACTAGCGGGCGTTCTTTTCTCCTACAATGAGCAGTTCTTC
CSVCPQLAGVLFSYNEQFF
>TRBV9|TRBD1|TRBJ2-7|.
TGTGCCAGCAGCTCCTCACAGGGGTACGAGCAGTACTTC
CASSSSQGYEQYF
>TRBV29-1|.|TRBJ2-5|.
TGCAGCGCTCAGCCGGCCCGCGGTGGGGAGACCCAGTACTTC
CSAQPARGGETQYF
>TRBV4-1|TRBD2|TRBJ2-2|.
TGCGCCACCTCGACTCAGGCGGGGGTTAACACCGGGGAGCTGTTTTTT
CATSTQAGVNTGELFF
>TRBV6-5|.|TRBJ2-7|.
TGTGCCACCACGCGGGGATACGAGCAGTACTTC
CATTRGYEQYF